This TCR beta chain originates from a study of blood T cell repertoires in COVID-19. The germline V gene has CDR1 LGHDT and CDR2 YNNKEL (reference sequence). V was shortened by 0 bases and J by 4 bases, with 9 bases between the two germline ends. The CDR3 runs to 14 residues. Original processing methods: It was from reference gene primer amplification that nucleated cell counts were estimated. This table comes from immunoSEQ multiplex PCR, and its TCRdb copy is limited to in-frame clones, with some not included. D and trimming were read from the DNA, whereas the V and J calls and clone size are those reported in that table. This sample has approximately 80,000 clones, with less than 85% found just once.

The gene calls are TRBV3-1 (or the pseudogene TRBV3-2) and TRBJ2-5; D perhaps matches TRBD2 (6 bases). The source is a man aged 70 or older with active or convalescent COVID-19. The sample comprised peripheral blood. CDR3 coding DNA: TGTGCCAGCAGCCAAGATCGGAGGGGAGAGACCCAGTACTTC. This translates into CASSQDRRGETQYF.